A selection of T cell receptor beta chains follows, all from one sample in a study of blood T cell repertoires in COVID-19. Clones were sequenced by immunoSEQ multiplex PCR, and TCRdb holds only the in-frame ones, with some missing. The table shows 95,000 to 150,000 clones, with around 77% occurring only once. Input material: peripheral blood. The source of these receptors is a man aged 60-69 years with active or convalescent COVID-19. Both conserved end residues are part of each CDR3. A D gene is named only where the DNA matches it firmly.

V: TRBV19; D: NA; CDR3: CASREAGNSPLHF
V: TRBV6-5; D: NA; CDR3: CASSMYSGANVLTF
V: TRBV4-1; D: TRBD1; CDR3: CASSQTGQGGQPQHF
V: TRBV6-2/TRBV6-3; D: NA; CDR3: CASSNPRQGKDF
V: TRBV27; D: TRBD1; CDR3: CASSSGQGASGANVLTF
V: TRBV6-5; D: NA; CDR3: CASRLSGINQPQHF
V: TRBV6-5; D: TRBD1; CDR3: CASSRTDRGTRGYTF
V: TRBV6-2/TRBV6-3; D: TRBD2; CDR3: CASSSSGRYNEQFF
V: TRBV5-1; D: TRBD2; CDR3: CASSVGTRTKNIQYF
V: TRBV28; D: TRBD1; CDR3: CASSPPRQGSGDTQYF
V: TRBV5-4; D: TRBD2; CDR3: CASSLGRASGFSSYEQYF
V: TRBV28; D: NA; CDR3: CASSWGQETQYF
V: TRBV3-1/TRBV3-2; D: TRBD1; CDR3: CASSQEVSGGDRPYEQYF
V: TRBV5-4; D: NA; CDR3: CASRRDTYGYTF
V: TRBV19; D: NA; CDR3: CASSPRGRETQYF
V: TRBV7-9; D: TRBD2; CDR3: CASSLWTSGSVEQFF
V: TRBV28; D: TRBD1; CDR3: CASRRQGAANEKLFF
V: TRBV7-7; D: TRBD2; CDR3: CASSSGLDTYNEQFF
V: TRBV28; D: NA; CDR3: CASTGIAQPQHF
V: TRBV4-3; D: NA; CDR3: CASSQGESSSLQETQYF
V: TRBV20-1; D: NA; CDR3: CSVWGAEAFF
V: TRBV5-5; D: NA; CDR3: CASSLAGNYGYTF
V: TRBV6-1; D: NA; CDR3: CASSQETSQGLYGYTF
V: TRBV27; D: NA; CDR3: CASSLSPPGSGYEQYF
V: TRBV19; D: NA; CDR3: CASSIGGMGNQPQHF
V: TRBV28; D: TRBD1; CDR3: CASSLKGAPKNIQYF
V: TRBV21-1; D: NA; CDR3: CASSPETSKNEQYF
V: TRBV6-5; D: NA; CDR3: CASRGHISYNSPLHF
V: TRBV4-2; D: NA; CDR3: CASTPKGDIKGQETQYF
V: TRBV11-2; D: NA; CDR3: CASSPVGFYRGNQPQHF
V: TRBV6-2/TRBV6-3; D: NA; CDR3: CASSYSNPGRNQPQHF
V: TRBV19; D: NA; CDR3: CASSTTGFNQPQHF
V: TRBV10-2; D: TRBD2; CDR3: CASSAGGPGEQYF
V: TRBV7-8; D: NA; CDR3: CASSLVGRRSSYEQYF
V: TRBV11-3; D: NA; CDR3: CASSAGGARLREQYF
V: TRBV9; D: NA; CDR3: CASSVAPGDGYTF
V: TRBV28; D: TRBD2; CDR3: CASSGASGLNNEQFF
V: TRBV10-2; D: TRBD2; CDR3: CASLGGGKETQYF
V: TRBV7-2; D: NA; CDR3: CASSLASGQNTEAFF
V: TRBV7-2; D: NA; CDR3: CASSSTPFPNEKLFF
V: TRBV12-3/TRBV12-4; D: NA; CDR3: CASSLVSNTEAFF
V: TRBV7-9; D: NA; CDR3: CASSPGSTGEAFF
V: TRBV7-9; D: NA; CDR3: CASSLQSGPAIDTQYF
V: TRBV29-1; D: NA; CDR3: CSASARGYNEQFF
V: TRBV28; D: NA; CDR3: CASDRGEGYNEQFF
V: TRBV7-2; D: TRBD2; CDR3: CASSPTSGRYNEQFF
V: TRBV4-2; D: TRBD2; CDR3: CASSQGLAGETQYF